Here is one T cell receptor (beta chain) with its context. Trimming cost V 4 bases and J 3 bases; bases outside gene matches: 8. The germline gives CDR1 LGHDT, CDR2 YNNKEL (reference sequence). The CDR3 loop spans 16 amino acids. This entry is derived from a study of blood T cell repertoires in COVID-19. Overall study context: The analysed material was cDNA or gDNA that came from T cells, B-cell-depleted T cells, or PBMCs.

In the original workflow: Amplification of reference gene primers was used by the study to estimate nucleated cell counts. Clones were sequenced by immunoSEQ multiplex PCR, and TCRdb holds only the in-frame ones, with some missing. V and J calls and clone size follow that table, whereas D and trimming were derived from the DNA. The data show roughly 350,000 clones, with approximately 90% seen just once and approximately 4% held by the top ten. The sequenced material came from peripheral blood. The chain links TRBV3-1 (or the pseudogene TRBV3-2) to TRBJ2-1; TRBD1 aligns across 8 bases. This TCR came from a woman between 45 and 60 years old with active or convalescent COVID-19. The CDR3 protein is CASSPRSRGLYNEQFF. The CDR3 DNA is TGTGCCAGCAGCCCGCGAAGCAGGGGGCTCTACAATGAGCAGTTCTTC.